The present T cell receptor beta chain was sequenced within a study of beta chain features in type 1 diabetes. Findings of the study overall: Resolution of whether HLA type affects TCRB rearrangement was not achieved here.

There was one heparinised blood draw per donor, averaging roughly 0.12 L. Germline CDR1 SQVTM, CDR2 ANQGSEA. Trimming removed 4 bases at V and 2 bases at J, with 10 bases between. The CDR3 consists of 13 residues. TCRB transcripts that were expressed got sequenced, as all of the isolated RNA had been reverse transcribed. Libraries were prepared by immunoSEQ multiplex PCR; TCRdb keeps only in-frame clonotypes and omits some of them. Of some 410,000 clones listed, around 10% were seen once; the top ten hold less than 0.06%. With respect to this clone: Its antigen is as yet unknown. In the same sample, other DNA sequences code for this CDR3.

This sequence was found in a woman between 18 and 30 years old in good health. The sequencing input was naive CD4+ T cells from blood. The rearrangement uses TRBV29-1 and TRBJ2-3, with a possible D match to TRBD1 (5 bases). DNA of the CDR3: TGCAGCGTTGGGGGCGTGCTCACAGATACGCAGTATTTT. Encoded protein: CSVGGVLTDTQYF.